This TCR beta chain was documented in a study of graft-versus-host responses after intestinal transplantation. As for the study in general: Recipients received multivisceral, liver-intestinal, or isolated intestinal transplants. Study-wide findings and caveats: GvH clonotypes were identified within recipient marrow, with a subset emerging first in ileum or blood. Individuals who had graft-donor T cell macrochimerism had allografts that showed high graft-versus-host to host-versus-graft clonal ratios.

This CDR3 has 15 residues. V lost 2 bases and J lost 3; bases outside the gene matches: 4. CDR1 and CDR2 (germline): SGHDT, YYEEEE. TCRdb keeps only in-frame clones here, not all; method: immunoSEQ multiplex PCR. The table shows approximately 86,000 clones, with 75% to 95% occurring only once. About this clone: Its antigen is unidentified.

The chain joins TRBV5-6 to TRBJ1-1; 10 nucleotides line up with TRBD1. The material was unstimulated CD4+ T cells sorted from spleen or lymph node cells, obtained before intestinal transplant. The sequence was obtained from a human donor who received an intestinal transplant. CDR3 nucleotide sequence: TGTGCCAGCAGCTTAGGGGACAGGGGATACACTGAAGCTTTCTTT. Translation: CASSLGDRGYTEAFF.